This T cell receptor beta chain was identified during a study of radiotherapy plus CTLA-4 blockade in lung cancer. Study-wide findings and caveats: Researchers report tumor-derived TCR clones expanding in blood after radiotherapy plus ipilimumab.

The CDR3 is made up of 16 amino acids. This clone was picked up one time. Its antigen is not identified. Assay used: immunoSEQ multiplex PCR; TCRdb lists only in-frame clones, some missing. The sample lists 65,000 to 95,000 clones, around nine tenths occurring once. The clonotype originates from a human donor with non-small cell lung cancer who had stable disease on radiotherapy plus ipilimumab. The specimen was peripheral blood, collected from a patient treated with radiotherapy plus ipilimumab. V is TRBV21-1 and J is TRBJ2-7; TRBD1 reflects the table's D call only, with no check against the DNA. TRBV21-1 is labeled a pseudogene. Here the CDR3 reads CASSKRPGQPSYEQYF. For the CDR3, the DNA is TGTGCCAGCAGCAAGCGTCCGGGACAGCCTTCCTACGAGCAGTACTTC.